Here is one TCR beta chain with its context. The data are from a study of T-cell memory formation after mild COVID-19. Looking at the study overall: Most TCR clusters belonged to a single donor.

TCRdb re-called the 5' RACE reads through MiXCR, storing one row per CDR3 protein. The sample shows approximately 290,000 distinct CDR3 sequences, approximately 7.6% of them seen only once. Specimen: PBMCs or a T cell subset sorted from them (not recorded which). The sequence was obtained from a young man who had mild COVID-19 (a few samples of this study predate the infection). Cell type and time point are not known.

CDR3 sequence: CASSLRQRIIANTGELFF. The CDR3 DNA follows: TGTGCCAGCAGTTTAAGACAAAGGATAATCGCGAACACCGGGGAGCTGTTTTTT. The chain couples TRBV27 to TRBJ2-2; no definite D call. CDR1 and CDR2 from the germline V gene are MNHEY and SMNVEV (reference sequence). This CDR3 has 18 amino acids. V dropped 2 bases and J dropped 0 bases, with 16 bases sitting between them.